The next 22 T cell receptor beta chains were all read from a single sample in a study of blood T cell repertoires in COVID-19. Assay: immunoSEQ multiplex PCR; the TCRdb copy retains only in-frame clones and omits some. The sample consists of fewer than 300,000 clones, roughly 80% of them appearing once. What was sequenced was PBMCs or T cells enriched from blood (not recorded which). The receptors originated from a man aged 35 to 55 who had been exposed to COVID-19.

This chain connects TRBV7-8 to TRBJ2-6; the D gene is possibly TRBD2 (5 bases). Germline V gives CDR1 SGHVS, CDR2 FQNEAQ. The CDR3 extends over 14 amino acids. V was trimmed by 8 bases and J by 0 bases, leaving 8 bases between them. This CDR3 is CASGDYSGANVLTF. For the CDR3, the DNA is TGTGCCAGCGGCGACTACTCTGGGGCCAACGTCCTGACTTTC.

V usage is TRBV3-1 (or the pseudogene TRBV3-2) and J usage is TRBJ1-2; 7 nucleotides line up with TRBD1. V gave up 4 bases and J gave up 5 bases; unmatched junction bases: 4. CDR3 length equals 13 residues. In germline, CDR1 is LGHDT, CDR2 YNNKEL (reference sequence). The CDR3 protein is CASSLDRLYGYTF. CDR3 nucleotide sequence: TGTGCCAGCAGCCTGGACAGGCTATATGGCTACACCTTC.

Only one count was recorded for this clone. V usage is TRBV5-6 and J usage is TRBJ1-2; D unclear. Trimming stripped 3 bases from V and 4 bases from J, with 4 bases between. Germline CDR1 is SGHDT and CDR2 is YYEEEE. The CDR3 spans 11 residues. This CDR3 reads CASSSVYGYTF. The CDR3 nucleotides are TGTGCCAGCAGCTCGGTCTATGGCTACACCTTC.

The chain combines TRBV7-9 with TRBJ2-2, with 10 bases identical to TRBD2. Germline CDR1 reads SEHNR; CDR2 reads FQNEAQ (reference sequence). V lost 3 bases to trimming and J lost 7 bases; unmatched junction nucleotides: 8. The CDR3 runs 16 residues. The DNA for the CDR3 is TGTGCCAGCAGCTTCGGTAGCGGGAGGCTTGGCGGGGAGCTGTTTTTT. It codes for CASSFGSGRLGGELFF.

The rearrangement links TRBV19 to TRBJ2-7; 8 nucleotides line up with TRBD1. The CDR3 is 15 residues long. The V gene's germline CDR1 is LNHDA and CDR2 SQIVND (reference sequence). After removal of 3 bases from V and 6 bases from J, the junction contained 10 bases not matched to a gene. CDR3 bases: TGTGCCAGTAGTATTCCCGGGACAGGCTACGGCGAGCAGTACTTC. Its translation: CASSIPGTGYGEQYF.

The chain recombines TRBV5-8 with TRBJ2-7, with D perhaps matching TRBD2 (5 bases). Germline V gene data show CDR1 as SGHTS and CDR2 as YDEGEE. The CDR3 is 14 amino acids. V was trimmed by 2 bases and J by 7 bases, leaving 16 bases between them. CDR3 residues: CASSFGRRVWEQYF. The CDR3, as DNA: TGTGCCAGCAGCTTTGGACGGCGGGTCTGGGAGCAGTACTTC.

V gene TRBV7-2 combines with J gene TRBJ1-2; TRBD1 matches 7 bases. V gave up 4 bases and J gave up 7 bases; unmatched junction bases: 6. CDR1 is SGHTA, CDR2 FQGNSA, per germline. The CDR3 extends over 13 amino acids. Here the CDR3 reads CASSSQGEGGYTF. CDR3 DNA: TGTGCCAGCAGCTCTCAGGGGGAAGGTGGCTACACCTTC.

V usage is TRBV7-8 and J usage is TRBJ2-1, with 7 bases aligning to TRBD2. J lost 4 bases, V lost 5 bases, and 2 bases had no gene match. The CDR3 is made up of 13 amino acids. Germline V lookup: CDR1 SGHVS, CDR2 FQNEAQ. CDR3 sequence reads: CASSGGSYNEQFF. The CDR3 DNA reads TGTGCCAGCAGCGGCGGGAGTTACAATGAGCAGTTCTTC.

A single count supports this clone. The gene calls are TRBV7-8 and TRBJ2-5; the D is unclear. From germline, CDR1 is SGHVS and CDR2 FQNEAQ. The length of the CDR3 is 15 residues. V lost 5 bases to trimming and J lost 2 bases, with 15 bases between them. CDR3 protein: CASSPTRRVQETQYF. CDR3 DNA sequence: TGTGCCAGCAGCCCCACCCGACGGGTGCAAGAGACCCAGTACTTC.

This chain uses TRBV7-9 with TRBJ1-1; no clear D gene. There are 12 residues in the CDR3. Trimming removed 1 base at V and 10 bases at J, with 10 bases between. CDR1 is SEHNR, CDR2 FQNEAQ, per germline (reference sequence). CDR3 region: CASSLGALGAFF. As DNA, the CDR3 is TGTGCCAGCAGCTTAGGGGCATTAGGAGCTTTCTTT.

The chain joins TRBV19 to TRBJ2-3; D call uncertain. The V gene's germline CDR1 is LNHDA and CDR2 SQIVND (reference sequence). Trimming removed 4 bases from V and 5 bases from J, with 10 bases in between. CDR3 size: 13 residues. The CDR3 region has the DNA TGTGCCAGTAGTACTCGACCGGGAGATACGCAGTATTTT. Translated, it gives CASSTRPGDTQYF.

This chain connects TRBV2 to TRBJ1-5, with 8 bases fitting TRBD1. Germline values: CDR1 SNHLY, CDR2 FYNNEI. Losses at the gene ends were 3 bases for V and 6 bases for J; bases not matched to a gene: 7. The CDR3 is 15 amino acids. The CDR3 reads CASSDRTGTSQPQHF. The CDR3 DNA follows: TGTGCCAGCAGTGACCGGACAGGGACGTCTCAGCCCCAGCATTTT.

This clone was observed a single time. The rearrangement uses TRBV11-2 and TRBJ2-3; 7 bases map to TRBD2. V dropped 7 bases and J dropped 6; count of bases not matched to a gene: 10. Germline loops: CDR1 SGHAT, CDR2 FQNNGV. There are 14 residues in the CDR3. The CDR3 loop reads CASNGAGPWDTQYF. As DNA, the CDR3 is TGTGCCAGCAACGGAGCGGGGCCGTGGGATACGCAGTATTTT.

This chain joins TRBV6-5 and TRBJ2-3; 8 bases fit TRBD2. Germline assignment: CDR1 MNHEY and CDR2 SVGAGI. V lost 6 bases, J lost 7 bases, and 12 bases stayed unmatched. CDR3 size: 15 residues. The CDR3 here is CASRRPGLDQHTQYF. The CDR3 region has the DNA TGTGCCAGCAGGAGACCGGGACTAGATCAGCATACGCAGTATTTT.

The sample holds a few counts of this clone. This chain links TRBV30 with TRBJ2-7; 10 bases match TRBD1. The length of the CDR3 is 14 residues. V was pared by 1 base and J by 7 bases, with 7 bases of the junction left unmatched. Germline-derived CDR1 and CDR2 are GTSNPN and SVGIG (reference sequence). CDR3 loop: CAWSAGQGFLEQYF. The DNA of the CDR3 is TGTGCCTGGAGTGCGGGACAGGGGTTTCTTGAGCAGTACTTC.

The chain employs TRBV30 and TRBJ2-4; possibly TRBD2 for D (5 bases). Germline CDR1 is GTSNPN and CDR2 is SVGIG (reference sequence). The CDR3 sequence is 14 residues long. Trimming cost V 4 bases and J 3 bases, with 13 bases left between them. The CDR3 loop is CAWMLEGGKNIQYF. The CDR3 nucleotides read TGTGCCTGGATGCTCGAGGGTGGCAAAAACATTCAGTACTTC.

The V gene is TRBV7-9, the J gene TRBJ2-5, with D maybe TRBD2 (5 bases). CDR3 length: 16 residues. V dropped 1 base and J dropped 5 bases, with 17 bases sitting between them. Germline loops: CDR1 SEHNR, CDR2 FQNEAQ (reference sequence). As DNA, the CDR3 is TGTGCCAGCAGCTTAGGAAGCCTGGGGATAGCGGAGACCCAGTACTTC. Protein product: CASSLGSLGIAETQYF. The variable domain in full, with the rest retrieved from reference TRBV7-9 and TRBJ2-5, is DTGVSQNPRHKITKRGQNVTFRCDPISEHNRLYWYRQTLGQGPEFLTYFQNEAQLEKSRLLSDRFSAERPKGSFSTLEIQRTEQGDSAMYLCASSLGSLGIAETQYFGPGTRLLVL.

This chain joins TRBV27 and TRBJ2-2; 10 bases are shared with TRBD2. J lost 3 bases, V lost 5 bases, and 9 bases had no gene match. The CDR3 consists of 17 residues. CDR1 MNHEY and CDR2 SMNVEV come from the germline V gene (reference sequence). The CDR3 DNA follows: TGTGCCAGCAGTCTAATCGGACTAGCGGAACACACCGGGGAGCTGTTTTTT. Translated: CASSLIGLAEHTGELFF.

The chain couples TRBV20-1 to TRBJ2-4, with TRBD2 identical over 11 bases. This CDR3 is built from 15 residues. The V gene's germline CDR1 is DFQATT and CDR2 SNEGSKA (reference sequence). V shed 3 bases, J shed 8 bases, and the junction held 9 bases outside the gene matches. CDR3 sequence (DNA): TGCAGTGCTAGTGTTAGCGGGAGGGCTATGGACATTCAGTACTTC. This codes for CSASVSGRAMDIQYF.

The V gene is TRBV27, the J gene TRBJ2-5; tentatively, D is TRBD1 (6 bases). This CDR3 spans 17 amino acids. Trimming cost V 3 bases and J 5 bases, with 22 bases left between them. Germline CDR1 MNHEY, CDR2 SMNVEV (reference sequence). CDR3 in DNA: TGTGCCAGCAGTTTCATGATTGGGGGCGTTGTCGGGGAGACCCAGTACTTC. It encodes CASSFMIGGVVGETQYF.

The chain joins TRBV30 to TRBJ2-1, with D possibly TRBD2 on 6 matching bases. CDR1 GTSNPN and CDR2 SVGIG come from the germline V gene (reference sequence). Trimming shortened V by 8 bases and J by 9 bases, and 14 bases separated the two germline ends. The CDR3 consists of 11 residues. In DNA form, the CDR3 reads TGTGCCGGAGCCGGACTACGTGAGCAGTTCTTC. It translates to CAGAGLREQFF.

The chain carries TRBV11-2 and TRBJ2-3; D possibly corresponds to TRBD1 (5 bases). Germline values: CDR1 SGHAT, CDR2 FQNNGV. The CDR3 consists of 14 residues. V was cut by 7 bases and J by 2 bases, with 13 bases left in between. In DNA, the CDR3 is TGTGCCAGCACTCTGCAGGGTTACACAGATACGCAGTATTTT. Translated: CASTLQGYTDTQYF.